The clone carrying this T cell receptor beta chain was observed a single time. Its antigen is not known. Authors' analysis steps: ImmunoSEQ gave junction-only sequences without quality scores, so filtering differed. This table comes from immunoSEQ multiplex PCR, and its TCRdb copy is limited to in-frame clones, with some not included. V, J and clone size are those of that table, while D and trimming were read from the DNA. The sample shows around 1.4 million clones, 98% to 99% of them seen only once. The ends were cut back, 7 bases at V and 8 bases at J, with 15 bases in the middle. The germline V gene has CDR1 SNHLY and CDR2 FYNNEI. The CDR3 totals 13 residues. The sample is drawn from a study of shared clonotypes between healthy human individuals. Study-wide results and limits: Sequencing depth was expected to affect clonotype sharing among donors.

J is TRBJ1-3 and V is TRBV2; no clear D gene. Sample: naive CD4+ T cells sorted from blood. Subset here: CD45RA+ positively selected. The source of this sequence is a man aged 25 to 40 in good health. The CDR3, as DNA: TGTGCCAGCAACTCGGACGGAGCGGACACCATATATTTT. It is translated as CASNSDGADTIYF.